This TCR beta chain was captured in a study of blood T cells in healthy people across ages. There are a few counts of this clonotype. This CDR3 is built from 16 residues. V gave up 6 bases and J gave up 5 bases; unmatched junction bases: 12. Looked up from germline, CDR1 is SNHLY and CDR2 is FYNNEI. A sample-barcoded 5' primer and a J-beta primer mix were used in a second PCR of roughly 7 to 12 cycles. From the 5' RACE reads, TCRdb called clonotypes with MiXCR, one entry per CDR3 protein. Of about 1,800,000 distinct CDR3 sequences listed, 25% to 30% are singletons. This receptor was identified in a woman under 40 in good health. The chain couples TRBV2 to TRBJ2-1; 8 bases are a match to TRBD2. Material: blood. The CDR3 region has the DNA TGTGCCAGCAGACCATTGAGCGGGAGCCTAAACAATGAGCAGTTCTTC. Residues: CASRPLSGSLNNEQFF.